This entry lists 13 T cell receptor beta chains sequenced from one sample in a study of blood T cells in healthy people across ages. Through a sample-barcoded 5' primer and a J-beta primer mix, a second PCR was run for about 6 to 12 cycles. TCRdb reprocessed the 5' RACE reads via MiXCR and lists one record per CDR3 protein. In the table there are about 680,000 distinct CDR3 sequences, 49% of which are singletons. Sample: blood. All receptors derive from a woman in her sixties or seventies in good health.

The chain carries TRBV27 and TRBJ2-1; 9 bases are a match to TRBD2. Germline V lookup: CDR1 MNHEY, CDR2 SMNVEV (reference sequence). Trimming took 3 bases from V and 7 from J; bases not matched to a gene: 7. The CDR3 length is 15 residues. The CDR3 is CASSFLAGGPNEQFF. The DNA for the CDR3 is TGTGCCAGCAGTTTCCTGGCGGGAGGGCCAAATGAGCAGTTCTTC.

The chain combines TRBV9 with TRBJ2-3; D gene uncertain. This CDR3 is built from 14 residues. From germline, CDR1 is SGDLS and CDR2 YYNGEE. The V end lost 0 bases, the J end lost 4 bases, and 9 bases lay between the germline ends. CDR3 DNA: TGTGCCAGCAGCGTAGTGCAGGCGGCAGATACGCAGTATTTT. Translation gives CASSVVQAADTQYF.

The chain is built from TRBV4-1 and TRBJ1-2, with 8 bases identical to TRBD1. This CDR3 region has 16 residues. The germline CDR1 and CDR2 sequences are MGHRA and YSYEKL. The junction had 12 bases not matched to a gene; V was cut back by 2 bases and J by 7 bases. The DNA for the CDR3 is TGCGCCAGCAGCCAACAGGACAGGGACCCTGCCTGTGGCTACACCTTC. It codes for CASSQQDRDPACGYTF.

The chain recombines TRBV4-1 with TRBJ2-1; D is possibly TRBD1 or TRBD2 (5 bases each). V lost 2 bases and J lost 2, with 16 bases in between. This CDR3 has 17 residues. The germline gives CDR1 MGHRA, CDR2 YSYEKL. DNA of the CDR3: TGCGCCAGCAGCCAATTCGCCGGGACGACAGCCTACAATGAGCAGTTCTTC. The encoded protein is CASSQFAGTTAYNEQFF.

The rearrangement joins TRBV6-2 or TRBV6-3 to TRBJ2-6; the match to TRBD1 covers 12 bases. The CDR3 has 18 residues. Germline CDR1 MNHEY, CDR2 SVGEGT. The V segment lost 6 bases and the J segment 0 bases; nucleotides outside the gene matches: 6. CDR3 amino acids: CASSTGTGGFSGANVLTF. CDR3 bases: TGTGCCAGCAGCACCGGGACAGGGGGCTTCTCTGGGGCCAACGTCCTGACTTTC.

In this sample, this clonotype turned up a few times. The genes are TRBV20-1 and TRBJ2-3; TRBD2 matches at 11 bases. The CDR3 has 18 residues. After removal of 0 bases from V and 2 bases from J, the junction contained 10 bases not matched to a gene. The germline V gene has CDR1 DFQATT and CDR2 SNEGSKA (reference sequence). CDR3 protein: CSAREPSGRMVNTDTQYF. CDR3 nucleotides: TGCAGTGCTAGAGAACCTAGCGGGAGGATGGTTAACACAGATACGCAGTATTTT.

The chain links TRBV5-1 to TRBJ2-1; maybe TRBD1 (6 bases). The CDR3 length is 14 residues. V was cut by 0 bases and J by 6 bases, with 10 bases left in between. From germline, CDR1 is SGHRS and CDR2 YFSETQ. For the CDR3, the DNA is TGCGCCAGCAGCTTGGTGGGGGCCCTCAATGAGCAGTTCTTC. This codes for CASSLVGALNEQFF.

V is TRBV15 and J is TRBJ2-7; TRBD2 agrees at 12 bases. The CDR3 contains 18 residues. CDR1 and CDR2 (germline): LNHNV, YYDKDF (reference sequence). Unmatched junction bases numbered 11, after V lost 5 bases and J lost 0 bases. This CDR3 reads CATSETYGLAGNSYEQYF. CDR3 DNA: TGTGCCACCAGCGAGACCTACGGACTAGCGGGAAACTCCTACGAGCAGTACTTC.

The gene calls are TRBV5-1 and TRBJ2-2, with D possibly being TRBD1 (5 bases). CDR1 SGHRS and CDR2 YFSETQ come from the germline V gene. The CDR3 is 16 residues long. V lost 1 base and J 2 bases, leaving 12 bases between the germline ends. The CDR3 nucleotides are TGCGCCAGCAGCTTGCCAGGGCTGGGAAACACCGGGGAGCTGTTTTTT. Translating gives CASSLPGLGNTGELFF.

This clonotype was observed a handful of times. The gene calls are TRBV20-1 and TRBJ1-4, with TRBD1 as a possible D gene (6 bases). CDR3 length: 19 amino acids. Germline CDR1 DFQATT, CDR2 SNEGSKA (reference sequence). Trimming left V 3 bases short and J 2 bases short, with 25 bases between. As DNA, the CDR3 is TGCAGTGCTAGCGTCGTACCAGGGGACCGCCTTTGGACTAATGAAAAACTGTTTTTT. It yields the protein CSASVVPGDRLWTNEKLFF.

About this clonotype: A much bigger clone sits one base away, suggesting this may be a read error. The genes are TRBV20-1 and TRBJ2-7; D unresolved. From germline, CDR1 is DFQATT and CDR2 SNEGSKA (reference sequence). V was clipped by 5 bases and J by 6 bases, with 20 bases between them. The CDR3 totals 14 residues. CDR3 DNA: TGCAGTGCTGAAGGTAACCGGACCATTGGCGAGCAGTACTTC. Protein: CSAEGNRTIGEQYF.

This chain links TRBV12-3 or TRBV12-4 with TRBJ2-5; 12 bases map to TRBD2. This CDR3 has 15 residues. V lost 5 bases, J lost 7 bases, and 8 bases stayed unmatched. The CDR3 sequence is CASSPSGRAGTTQYF. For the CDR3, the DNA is TGTGCCAGCAGTCCTAGCGGGAGGGCCGGGACGACCCAGTACTTC.

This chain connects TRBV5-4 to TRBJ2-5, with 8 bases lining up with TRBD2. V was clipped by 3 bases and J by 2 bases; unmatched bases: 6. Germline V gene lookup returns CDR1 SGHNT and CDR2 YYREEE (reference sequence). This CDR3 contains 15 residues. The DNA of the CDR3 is TGTGCCAGCAGCTCGGGGGGGCGGGGACAAGAGACCCAGTACTTC. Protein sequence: CASSSGGRGQETQYF.